The 22 T cell receptor beta chains reported below all come from one sample, sequenced in a study of blood T cell repertoires in COVID-19. Only in-frame clones appear in the TCRdb table, and some are missing; sequencing was by immunoSEQ multiplex PCR. The sample shows 290,000 or so clones, 82% of them seen only once. The sequenced material came from PBMCs or T cells enriched from blood (not recorded which). These receptors were taken from a man aged 40-49 years who had been exposed to COVID-19.

CDR3 nucleotides: TGCGCCAGCAGCTTGGCCGACAGTAACAATGAGCAGTTCTTC. Its protein product is CASSLADSNNEQFF. This chain links TRBV5-1 with TRBJ2-1, with D perhaps matching TRBD1 (5 bases). This CDR3 has 14 residues. Germline CDR1 SGHRS, CDR2 YFSETQ. The V and J ends lost 0 bases and 5 bases respectively, with 9 bases between them.

The genes are TRBV25-1 and TRBJ2-2; D unresolved. V shed 2 bases and J shed 5 bases, with 3 bases lying between them. The germline V gene encodes CDR1 MGHDK and CDR2 SYGVNS. This CDR3 has 12 amino acids. The CDR3 DNA reads as TGTGCCAGCAGTGAACCTACCGGGGAGCTGTTTTTT. Its protein product is CASSEPTGELFF.

The J gene is TRBJ2-1, the V gene TRBV24-1; perhaps TRBD2 as D (6 bases). Germline lookup yields CDR1 KGHDR and CDR2 SFDVKD. The germline V and J ends were trimmed by 7 bases and 7 bases, with 13 bases remaining between them. The CDR3 sequence is 13 residues long. The CDR3 sequence is CATRGRRDNEQFF. Here the CDR3 DNA reads TGTGCCACCAGAGGTAGGAGGGATAATGAGCAGTTCTTC.

This clone was counted only a few times. The chain couples TRBV29-1 to TRBJ2-1; 14 positions agree with TRBD2. With V trimmed by 4 bases and J by 0 bases, 14 bases remained unmatched. Germline CDR1 SQVTM, CDR2 ANQGSEA. The CDR3 covers 20 residues. Here the CDR3 DNA reads TGCAGCGTTGGACTAGCGGGAGGGCTGGCTTCGGGGTTCTCCTACAATGAGCAGTTCTTC. Its translation is CSVGLAGGLASGFSYNEQFF.

This clone has a single count. The chain uses TRBV19 and TRBJ1-5; D might be TRBD1 (5 bases). The CDR3 runs 15 residues. CDR1 is LNHDA, CDR2 SQIVND, per germline (reference sequence). The V end lost 7 bases, the J end lost 4 bases, and 17 bases lay between the germline ends. The CDR3 DNA sequence: TGTGCCAGTAATGTAGCAGGGCTCTCAAATCAGCCCCAGCATTTT. It specifies CASNVAGLSNQPQHF.

The chain has TRBV9 and TRBJ1-4; 9 bases are shared with TRBD1. V shed 4 bases, J shed 8 bases, and the junction held 12 bases outside the gene matches. Germline loops: CDR1 SGDLS, CDR2 YYNGEE. CDR3 length equals 16 residues. Here the CDR3 DNA reads TGTGCCAGCAGCCTAAGTCAGGGGACAGGGAAGGAAAAACTGTTTTTT. This sequence encodes CASSLSQGTGKEKLFF.

J is TRBJ2-3 and V is TRBV4-2; perhaps TRBD2 as D (6 bases). Trimming cost V 1 base and J 8 bases, with 22 bases left between them. The germline V gene has CDR1 LGHNA and CDR2 YNFKEQ. The CDR3 loop spans 17 amino acids. The CDR3 region has the DNA TGTGCCAGCAGCCAAGCCGGCGGGCTGCCTCCCGGGGGTACGCAGTATTTT. Translation gives CASSQAGGLPPGGTQYF.

The V call is TRBV19, the J call TRBJ2-1; D gene uncertain. Between the trimmed V and J ends, which lost 8 bases and 4 bases, there was a span of 18 bases. Per germline, CDR1 LNHDA and CDR2 SQIVND (reference sequence). The CDR3 consists of 15 residues. CDR3 region: CASALRSVSYNEQFF. CDR3 DNA sequence: TGTGCCAGTGCCCTCAGGTCAGTGTCGTACAATGAGCAGTTCTTC. Supplemented by reference TRBV19 and TRBJ2-1, the full variable domain reads DGGITQSPKYLFRKEGQNVTLSCEQNLNHDAMYWYRQDPGQGLRLIYYSQIVNDFQKGDIAEGYSVSREKKESFPLTVTSAQKNPTAFYLCASALRSVSYNEQFFGPGTRLTVL.

The genes are TRBV7-9 and TRBJ1-5, with 10 bases matching TRBD1. CDR3 length equals 15 residues. V was pared by 5 bases and J by 4 bases, with 5 bases of the junction left unmatched. Germline CDR1 is SEHNR and CDR2 is FQNEAQ (reference sequence). The CDR3 region is CASSQAGQGNQPQHF. The DNA for the CDR3 is TGTGCCAGCAGCCAAGCGGGACAGGGGAATCAGCCCCAGCATTTT. The full variable domain, its missing parts supplied by reference TRBV7-9 and TRBJ1-5, is DTGVSQNPRHKITKRGQNVTFRCDPISEHNRLYWYRQTLGQGPEFLTYFQNEAQLEKSRLLSDRFSAERPKGSFSTLEIQRTEQGDSAMYLCASSQAGQGNQPQHFGDGTRLSIL.

The CDR3 here is CASNRPGTGVETQYF. The CDR3 DNA is TGTGCCAGCAACCGTCCCGGGACAGGGGTTGAGACCCAGTACTTC. The chain combines TRBV28 with TRBJ2-5; 10 nucleotides agree with TRBD1. Germline assignment: CDR1 MDHEN and CDR2 SYDVKM. This CDR3 has 15 amino acids. V trimming: 7 bases; J trimming: 5 bases; junction bases outside the gene matches: 10.

The table lists this clone with many counts. This chain links TRBV11-2 with TRBJ2-5; perhaps TRBD2 as D (6 bases). V dropped 2 bases and J dropped 5 bases, with 15 bases sitting between them. The germline gives CDR1 SGHAT, CDR2 FQNNGV. This CDR3 contains 15 residues. For the CDR3, the DNA is TGTGCCAGCAGCTTAACCCTAGCGACCTGGGAGACCCAGTACTTC. It is translated as CASSLTLATWETQYF.

The chain couples TRBV5-1 to TRBJ2-7; the D is unclear. The CDR3 sequence is 12 residues long. Germline V gene lookup returns CDR1 SGHRS and CDR2 YFSETQ. The V and J ends lost 4 bases and 3 bases respectively, with 8 bases between them. CDR3 nucleotides: TGCGCCAGCAGCCCTACGGGCTACGAGCAGTACTTC. Its protein product is CASSPTGYEQYF.

This chain links TRBV4-1 with TRBJ1-2; perhaps TRBD1 as D (6 bases). The ends were cut back, 5 bases at V and 6 bases at J, with 19 bases in the middle. Germline V lookup: CDR1 MGHRA, CDR2 YSYEKL. The CDR3 runs to 15 residues. DNA of the CDR3: TGCGCCAGCAGCTCCCCCTGGTTACAGGGCGATGGCTACACCTTC. Protein product: CASSSPWLQGDGYTF.

The J gene is TRBJ2-4, the V gene TRBV10-3; TRBD1 aligns across 8 bases. Unmatched junction bases numbered 9, after V lost 6 bases and J lost 8 bases. CDR1 and CDR2 (germline): ENHRY, SYGVKD. CDR3 length: 14 residues. The CDR3 region is CAIRSTGGDDIQYF. CDR3 nucleotides: TGTGCCATCAGAAGTACAGGGGGTGACGACATTCAGTACTTC.

This CDR3 is CASSRTGPGELFF. The DNA of the CDR3 is TGTGCCAGCAGCCGGACAGGCCCCGGGGAGCTGTTTTTT. The rearrangement uses TRBV12-3 or TRBV12-4 and TRBJ2-2, with 7 bases that match TRBD1. There are 13 residues in the CDR3. V lost 6 bases and J lost 6; bases outside the gene matches: 4.

This clone came up once. The chain joins TRBV15 to TRBJ2-1; possible D gene TRBD1, 5 bases. The CDR3 has 12 amino acids. The germline V gene encodes CDR1 LNHNV and CDR2 YYDKDF (reference sequence). V lost 0 bases and J 16 bases, leaving 13 bases between the germline ends. CDR3 bases: TGTGCCACCAGCAGAGATGGTGTGGGGCTTTTCTTC. It is translated as CATSRDGVGLFF.

CDR3 bases: TGTGCCACCAGCGGAAGGACAGGCCTGGATGGCTACACCTTC. Its translation is CATSGRTGLDGYTF. The chain links TRBV15 to TRBJ1-2; 7 bases match TRBD1. V shed 5 bases and J 6 bases; nucleotides not matched to a gene: 9. CDR3 length equals 14 residues. Germline assignment: CDR1 LNHNV and CDR2 YYDKDF (reference sequence).

In nucleotides, the CDR3 is TGTGCCAGCAGATGGGGACTAGCGGACAATGAGCAGTTCTTC. Encoded protein: CASRWGLADNEQFF. The chain joins TRBV11-2 to TRBJ2-1, with 11 bases identical to TRBD2. The junction had 3 bases not matched to a gene; V was cut back by 6 bases and J by 5 bases. The CDR3 is made up of 14 amino acids. Germline lookup yields CDR1 SGHAT and CDR2 FQNNGV.

The genes are TRBV7-9 and TRBJ2-3; 7 bases are shared with TRBD1. Losses at the gene ends were 1 base for V and 3 bases for J; bases not matched to a gene: 4. The CDR3 loop spans 15 amino acids. From germline, CDR1 is SEHNR and CDR2 FQNEAQ (reference sequence). The CDR3 sequence: CASSLGQGRTDTQYF. The CDR3 region has the DNA TGTGCCAGCAGCTTAGGACAGGGCCGAACAGATACGCAGTATTTT.

The chain carries TRBV10-2 and TRBJ1-2; TRBD1 matches at 7 bases. The V and J ends lost 3 bases and 3 bases, in that order; junction bases with no gene match: 4. The germline V gene has CDR1 WSHSY and CDR2 SAAADI. The CDR3 runs to 14 residues. CDR3 protein: CASSDTGEYYGYTF. DNA for the CDR3: TGCGCCAGCAGTGATACAGGGGAGTACTATGGCTACACCTTC.

The V call is TRBV9, the J call TRBJ1-5; 7 bases line up with TRBD1. This CDR3 region has 15 residues. Trimming removed 4 bases from V and 2 bases from J; junction bases left unmatched: 6. CDR1 is SGDLS, CDR2 YYNGEE, per germline. As DNA, the CDR3 is TGTGCCAGCAGCAGAACCGGGACAGGCAATCAGCCCCAGCATTTT. This codes for CASSRTGTGNQPQHF.

The rearrangement links TRBV28 to TRBJ2-1; 10 bases line up with TRBD1. Germline CDR1 is MDHEN and CDR2 is SYDVKM. With 8 bases clipped from V and 7 bases from J, the junction kept 5 bases outside the gene matches. The CDR3 covers 13 residues. The chain's CDR3 is CASGTGVGNEQFF. The CDR3 coding sequence is TGTGCCAGCGGGACAGGGGTAGGAAATGAGCAGTTCTTC.